The count of the clone carrying this TCR beta chain is one. Its antigen is still unknown. The ends lost 1 base at V and 3 bases at J; junction bases unmatched: 3. Germline V lookup: CDR1 MGHRA, CDR2 YSYEKL. The CDR3 extends over 14 amino acids. Generated by immunoSEQ multiplex PCR, the TCRdb table keeps only in-frame clones and is missing some. Counted here are more than 40,000 clones, under 90% occurring once; the ten biggest clones make up less than 15%. Time point meaning: peripheral blood 6 weeks after treatment start. Samples were collected from each patient before treatment and during treatment. Each patient gave between 1 and 8 of them in total. The data are from a study of PD-L1 blockade in urothelial cancer. Across the study: The researchers analyzed blood 3 weeks (second dose) and 6 weeks after treatment start. Findings and limits, study-wide: Durable benefit was linked to greater 3-week expansion of tumor-associated blood clones.

This clonotype originated in a man aged 55 to 70 with urothelial cancer. The chain employs TRBV4-1 and TRBJ2-7, with 7 positions matching TRBD1. The sample here was PBMCs, taken around atezolizumab (anti-PD-L1) treatment. CDR3 amino acids: CASSQGQGYYEQYF. CDR3 in DNA: TGCGCCAGCAGCCAAGGACAGGGATACTACGAGCAGTACTTC.